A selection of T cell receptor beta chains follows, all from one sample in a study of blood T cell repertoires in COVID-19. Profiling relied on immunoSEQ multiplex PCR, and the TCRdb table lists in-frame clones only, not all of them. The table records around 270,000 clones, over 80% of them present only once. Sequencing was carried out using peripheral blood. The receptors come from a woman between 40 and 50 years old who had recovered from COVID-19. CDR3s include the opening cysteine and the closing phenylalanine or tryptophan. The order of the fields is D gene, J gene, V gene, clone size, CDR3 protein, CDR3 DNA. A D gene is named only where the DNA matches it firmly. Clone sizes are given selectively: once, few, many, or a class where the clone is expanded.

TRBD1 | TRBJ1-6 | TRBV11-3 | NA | CASSLRGQGAPNSPLHF | TGTGCCAGCAGCCTTCGCGGACAGGGGGCTCCTAATTCACCCCTCCACTTT
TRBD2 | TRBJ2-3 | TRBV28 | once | CASALRGGRTDTQYF | TGTGCCAGCGCACTCCGGGGGGGCAGGACAGATACGCAGTATTTT
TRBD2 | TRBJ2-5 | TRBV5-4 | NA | CASSLAELAGGRRETQYF | TGTGCCAGCAGCTTGGCCGAACTAGCGGGGGGGCGGCGAGAGACCCAGTACTTC
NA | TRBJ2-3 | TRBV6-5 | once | CASSYRQGSTDTQYF | TGTGCCAGCAGTTACCGGCAGGGAAGCACAGATACGCAGTATTTT
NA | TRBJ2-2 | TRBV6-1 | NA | CASSEMRANTGELFF | TGTGCCAGCAGTGAAATGCGGGCGAACACCGGGGAGCTGTTTTTT
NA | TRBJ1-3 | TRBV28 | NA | CASSLLTPGNTIYF | TGTGCCAGCAGTTTACTGACACCAGGAAACACCATATATTTT
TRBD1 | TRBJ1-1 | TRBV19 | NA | CASRDRGFGEAFF | TGTGCCAGTAGGGACAGGGGATTTGGTGAAGCTTTCTTT
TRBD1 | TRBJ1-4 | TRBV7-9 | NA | CASYQDRASEKLFF | TGTGCCAGCTACCAGGACAGGGCAAGTGAAAAACTGTTTTTT
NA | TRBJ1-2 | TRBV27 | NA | CASSPTQGDGYTF | TGTGCCAGCAGTCCCACACAGGGAGATGGCTACACCTTC
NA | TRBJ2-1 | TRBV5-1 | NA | CASSLDRGSNEQFF | TGCGCCAGCAGCTTGGATCGGGGATCCAATGAGCAGTTCTTC
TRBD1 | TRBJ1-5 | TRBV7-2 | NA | CASSWGQNQPQHF | TGTGCCAGCAGCTGGGGACAGAATCAGCCCCAGCATTTT
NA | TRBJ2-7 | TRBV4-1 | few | CASSQGRETVSYEQYF | TGCGCCAGCAGCCAAGGGAGAGAGACGGTCTCCTACGAGCAGTACTTC
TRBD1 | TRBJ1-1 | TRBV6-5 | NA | CASGDRGFEAFF | TGTGCCAGCGGAGACAGGGGATTTGAAGCTTTCTTT
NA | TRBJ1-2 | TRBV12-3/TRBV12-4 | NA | CASSPLTESGYTF | TGTGCCAGCAGCCCCCTTACGGAGTCCGGCTACACCTTC
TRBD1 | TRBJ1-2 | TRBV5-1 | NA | CASSPGQGEGYTF | TGCGCCAGCAGCCCAGGACAGGGCGAAGGCTACACCTTC
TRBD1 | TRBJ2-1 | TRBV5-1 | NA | CASSRDRNEQFF | TGCGCCAGCAGCCGGGACAGAAATGAGCAGTTCTTC
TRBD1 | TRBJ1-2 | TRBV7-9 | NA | CASSVDRGRANYGYTF | TGTGCCAGCAGCGTCGACAGGGGGCGAGCTAACTATGGCTACACCTTC
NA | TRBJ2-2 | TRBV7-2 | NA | CASRTGLSNTGELFF | TGTGCCAGCAGGACTGGGTTGTCGAACACCGGGGAGCTGTTTTTT
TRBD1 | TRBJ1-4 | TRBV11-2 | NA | CASTTIGGGASEKLFF | TGTGCCAGCACCACAATCGGAGGGGGCGCGAGTGAAAAACTGTTTTTT
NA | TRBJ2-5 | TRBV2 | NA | CASSLQETQYF | TGTGCCAGCAGCCTTCAAGAGACCCAGTACTTC
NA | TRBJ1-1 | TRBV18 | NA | CASSPPLARNTEAFF | TGTGCCAGCTCACCACCGTTAGCGAGGAACACTGAAGCTTTCTTT
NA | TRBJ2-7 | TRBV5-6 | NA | CASSLGARGRDEQYF | TGTGCCAGCAGCTTGGGGGCCAGAGGGCGCGACGAGCAGTACTTC
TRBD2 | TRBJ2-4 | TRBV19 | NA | CASSIEGLASGNIQYF | TGTGCCAGTAGTATAGAGGGACTAGCGAGTGGGAACATTCAGTACTTC
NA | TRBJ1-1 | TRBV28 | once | CASSARWAAFF | TGTGCCAGCAGTGCCCGGTGGGCAGCTTTCTTT
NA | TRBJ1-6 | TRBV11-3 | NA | CASSLDRSGNGSPLHF | TGTGCCAGCAGCTTAGACAGGTCCGGGAATGGTTCACCCCTCCACTTT
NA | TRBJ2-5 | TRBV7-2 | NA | CASSGGALETQYF | TGTGCCAGCAGCGGGGGGGCACTGGAGACCCAGTACTTC
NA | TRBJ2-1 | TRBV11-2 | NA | CASSRTVDSYNEQFF | TGTGCCAGCAGCAGAACAGTCGACTCCTACAATGAGCAGTTCTTC
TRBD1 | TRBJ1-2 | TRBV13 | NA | CASSPGQGGWYGYTF | TGTGCCAGCAGCCCGGGACAGGGGGGGTGGTATGGCTACACCTTC
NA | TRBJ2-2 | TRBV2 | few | CASRQGPGELFF | TGTGCCAGCAGACAGGGTCCCGGGGAGCTGTTTTTT
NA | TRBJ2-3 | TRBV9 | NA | CASSVDTGTDTQYF | TGTGCCAGCAGCGTAGACACAGGGACAGATACGCAGTATTTT
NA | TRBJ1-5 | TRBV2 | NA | CASTLAPSNQPQHF | TGTGCCAGCACGCTAGCACCTAGCAATCAGCCCCAGCATTTT
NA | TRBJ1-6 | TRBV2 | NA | CASSETGSSHLHF | TGTGCCAGCAGTGAAACAGGGAGTAGCCACCTCCACTTT
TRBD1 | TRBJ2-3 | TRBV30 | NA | CAWTETGGAPDTQYF | TGTGCCTGGACCGAGACAGGGGGCGCCCCAGATACGCAGTATTTT
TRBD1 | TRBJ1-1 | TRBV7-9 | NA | CASSSQGGDTEAFF | TGTGCCAGCAGCTCACAGGGGGGGGACACTGAAGCTTTCTTT
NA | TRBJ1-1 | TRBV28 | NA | CASSLGGGTNTEAFF | TGTGCCAGCAGCCTTGGGGGGGGCACGAACACTGAAGCTTTCTTT
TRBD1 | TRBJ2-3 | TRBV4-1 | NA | CASSQGTGRTDTQYF | TGCGCCAGCAGCCAAGGGACAGGGCGCACAGATACGCAGTATTTT
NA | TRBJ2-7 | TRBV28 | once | CASSLSQRAYSYEQYF | TGTGCCAGCAGTCTATCCCAAAGAGCCTACTCCTACGAGCAGTACTTC
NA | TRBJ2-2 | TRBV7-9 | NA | CASSPGQHGELFF | TGTGCCAGCAGTCCAGGACAGCACGGGGAGCTGTTTTTT
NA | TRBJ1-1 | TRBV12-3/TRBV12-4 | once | CASRLHTAEAFF | TGTGCCAGCAGGCTCCACACCGCTGAAGCTTTCTTT
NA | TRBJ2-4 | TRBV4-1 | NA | CASSQTGPRLAKNIQYF | TGCGCCAGCAGCCAAACAGGTCCAAGGTTGGCCAAAAACATTCAGTACTTC
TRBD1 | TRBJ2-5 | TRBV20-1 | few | CSARTGEAQYF | TGCAGTGCTCGGACAGGGGAGGCCCAGTACTTC
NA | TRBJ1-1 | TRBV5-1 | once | CASSLNRAANTEAFF | TGCGCCAGCAGCCTGAACAGGGCCGCGAACACTGAAGCTTTCTTT
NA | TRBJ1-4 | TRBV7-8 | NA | CASRKSVQGPNEKLFF | TGTGCCAGCAGGAAGAGCGTACAGGGACCAAATGAAAAACTGTTTTTT
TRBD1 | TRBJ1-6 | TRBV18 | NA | CASSPGQLSSYNSPLHF | TGTGCCAGCTCACCGGGACAGCTTAGCTCCTATAATTCACCCCTCCACTTT
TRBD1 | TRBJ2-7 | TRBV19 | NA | CATARQGAQFQGEQYF | TGTGCCACCGCGCGACAGGGGGCACAATTCCAGGGCGAGCAGTACTTC
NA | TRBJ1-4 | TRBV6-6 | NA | CASRETGTNEKLFF | TGTGCCAGCAGGGAAACAGGGACTAATGAAAAACTGTTTTTT
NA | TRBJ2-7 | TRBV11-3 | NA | CASSLGLKRAYEQYF | TGTGCCAGCAGCTTAGGACTAAAAAGAGCCTACGAGCAGTACTTC
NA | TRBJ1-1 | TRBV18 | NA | CASSPLGAGNTEAFF | TGTGCCAGCTCACCCTTGGGGGCGGGTAACACTGAAGCTTTCTTT
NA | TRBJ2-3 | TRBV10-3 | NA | CAISQQRVVVLDTQYF | TGTGCCATCAGTCAACAGAGGGTGGTAGTGTTGGATACGCAGTATTTT
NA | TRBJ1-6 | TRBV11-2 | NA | CASSSRQAVSSYNSPLHF | TGTGCCAGCAGCTCCCGACAGGCAGTAAGCTCCTATAATTCACCCCTCCACTTT
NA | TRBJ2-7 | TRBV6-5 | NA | CASSYSESYEQYF | TGTGCCAGCAGTTACTCCGAGTCCTACGAGCAGTACTTC
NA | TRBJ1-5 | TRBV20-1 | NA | CSATPSRVQHF | TGCAGTGCTACCCCCTCCAGGGTCCAGCATTTT
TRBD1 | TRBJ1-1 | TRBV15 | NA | CATRRGTANTEAFF | TGTGCCACCAGGAGGGGGACAGCGAACACTGAAGCTTTCTTT
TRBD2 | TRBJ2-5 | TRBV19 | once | CASREAGGGETQYF | TGTGCCAGTCGGGAAGCGGGGGGCGGTGAGACCCAGTACTTC
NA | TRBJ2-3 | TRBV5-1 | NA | CASSPRATSTDTQYF | TGCGCCAGCAGCCCGCGGGCCACCAGCACAGATACGCAGTATTTT
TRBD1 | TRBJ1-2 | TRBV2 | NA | CASSRTGAAYGYTF | TGTGCCAGCAGCCGGACAGGGGCTGCCTATGGCTACACCTTC
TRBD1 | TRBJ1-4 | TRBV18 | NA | CASSPPDRENEKLFF | TGTGCCAGCTCACCACCGGACAGGGAGAATGAAAAACTGTTTTTT
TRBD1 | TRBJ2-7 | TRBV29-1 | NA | CSVTGTGDNPYEQYF | TGCAGCGTTACCGGGACAGGGGATAACCCCTACGAGCAGTACTTC
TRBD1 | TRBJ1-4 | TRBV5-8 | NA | CASSRGQSTNEKLFF | TGTGCCAGCAGCCGGGGACAGTCAACTAATGAAAAACTGTTTTTT
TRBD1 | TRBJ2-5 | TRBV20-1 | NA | CSASSTGGETQYF | TGCAGTGCTAGTTCTACAGGGGGCGAGACCCAGTACTTC